Listed below are T cell receptor beta chains from one sample, sequenced in a study of cytomegalovirus exposure and HLA in healthy donors. Repertoires were generated with immunoSEQ multiplex PCR, while TCRdb's copy carries only in-frame clones and drops some. This table holds about 160,000 clones, roughly 84% found once. The source material was PBMCs. These receptors were taken from a man aged 18 to 35 in good health and CMV-seronegative. Both conserved end residues are part of each CDR3. Fields, in order: V gene, clone size, J gene, D gene, CDR3 protein, CDR3 DNA. D genes are given only for firm matches. Size values are once, few and many counts, or a class for expanded clones, and some rows have none.

TRBV23-1	NA	TRBJ2-5	NA	CASSPTQPKGVETQYF	TGCGCCAGCAGCCCGACCCAACCCAAGGGGGTGGAGACCCAGTACTTC
TRBV10-2	NA	TRBJ2-1	NA	CASSEWAVNEQFF	TGCGCCAGCAGTGAGTGGGCAGTCAATGAGCAGTTCTTC
TRBV7-9	NA	TRBJ2-7	NA	CASSFRDTAYEQYF	TGTGCCAGCAGCTTCCGGGACACAGCCTACGAGCAGTACTTC
TRBV7-2	NA	TRBJ2-2	TRBD2	CASSLVAGGNTGELFF	TGTGCCAGCAGCTTAGTAGCGGGAGGGAACACCGGGGAGCTGTTTTTT
TRBV7-9	NA	TRBJ2-1	NA	CASSGNSKRNEQFF	TGTGCCAGCAGCGGAAACAGCAAAAGGAATGAGCAGTTCTTC
TRBV30	few	TRBJ1-1	NA	CAWSGIAPEAFF	TGTGCCTGGAGCGGGATTGCTCCTGAAGCTTTCTTT
TRBV7-2	NA	TRBJ2-7	TRBD1	CASGDRVSYEQYF	TGTGCCAGCGGCGACAGGGTGTCCTACGAGCAGTACTTC
TRBV10-3	once	TRBJ2-7	NA	CAISRSGSYEQYF	TGTGCCATCAGCCGATCAGGTTCCTACGAGCAGTACTTC
TRBV27	once	TRBJ2-2	TRBD2	CASRRGATTGELFF	TGTGCCAGCCGGCGGGGGGCGACGACCGGGGAGCTGTTTTTT
TRBV6-1	NA	TRBJ2-3	NA	CASSEDKGVSRTDTQYF	TGTGCCAGCAGTGAAGACAAAGGGGTTTCTAGAACAGATACGCAGTATTTT
TRBV18	NA	TRBJ2-3	NA	CASSPANTGDTQYF	TGTGCCAGCTCACCGGCGAACACGGGGGATACGCAGTATTTT
TRBV4-3	NA	TRBJ1-4	NA	CASSQDPGGGEKLFF	TGCGCCAGCAGCCAAGATCCTGGAGGAGGTGAAAAACTGTTTTTT
TRBV25-1	NA	TRBJ1-6	NA	CASSEYRPGSGNSPLHF	TGTGCCAGCAGTGAATATAGGCCGGGGTCGGGGAATTCACCCCTCCACTTT
TRBV19	NA	TRBJ2-1	TRBD2	CAVGVGGFYNEQFF	TGTGCCGTAGGGGTCGGGGGGTTCTACAATGAGCAGTTCTTC
TRBV9	once	TRBJ2-1	NA	CASNPEGAYNEQFF	TGTGCCAGCAACCCTGAGGGTGCCTACAATGAGCAGTTCTTC
TRBV7-9	NA	TRBJ2-2	TRBD2	CSSSPGTSGYKNTGELFF	TGTTCCAGCAGCCCCGGGACTAGCGGCTACAAGAACACCGGGGAGCTGTTTTTT
TRBV28	NA	TRBJ2-7	NA	CASSPATGSYEQYF	TGTGCCAGCAGCCCAGCGACAGGATCCTACGAGCAGTACTTC
TRBV7-2	few	TRBJ2-1	NA	CASSLAGVTYNEQFF	TGTGCCAGCAGCTTAGCGGGAGTCACCTACAATGAGCAGTTCTTC
TRBV7-6	NA	TRBJ2-7	TRBD2	CASSLGGRRERYEQYF	TGTGCCAGCAGCTTAGGAGGTCGGCGGGAGAGGTACGAGCAGTACTTC
TRBV19	NA	TRBJ1-1	TRBD1	CASSIAPGQGGLNTEAFF	TGTGCCAGTAGTATAGCCCCCGGACAGGGGGGGTTGAACACTGAAGCTTTCTTT
TRBV10-3	NA	TRBJ1-5	TRBD1	CAISVGQGNNQPQHF	TGTGCCATCAGTGTGGGACAGGGGAACAATCAGCCCCAGCATTTT
TRBV9	NA	TRBJ1-3	TRBD1	CASSVGQGTDTIYF	TGTGCCAGCAGCGTCGGACAGGGTACCGACACCATATATTTT
TRBV7-2	NA	TRBJ1-6	TRBD1	CASRPRQGHSPLHF	TGTGCCAGCAGACCCAGACAGGGTCATTCACCCCTCCACTTT
TRBV5-6	NA	TRBJ2-3	TRBD1	CASRRRTGGLLSTDTQYF	TGTGCCAGCAGACGCCGGACAGGGGGCCTCCTTAGCACAGATACGCAGTATTTT
TRBV7-3	NA	TRBJ1-3	NA	CASSSGVPGNTIYF	TGTGCCAGCAGCTCAGGCGTACCTGGAAACACCATATATTTT
TRBV12-5	NA	TRBJ2-7	NA	CASGLVRDEQYF	TGTGCTAGTGGTTTGGTACGCGACGAGCAGTACTTC
TRBV7-6	NA	TRBJ1-1	NA	CASSSRDTEAFF	TGTGCCAGCAGCTCCCGGGACACTGAAGCTTTCTTT
TRBV5-6	NA	TRBJ2-7	TRBD1	CASSPGQGEDEQYF	TGTGCCAGCAGCCCAGGACAGGGAGAAGACGAGCAGTACTTC
TRBV10-3	NA	TRBJ2-5	TRBD1	CAISGGQGGRETQYF	TGTGCCATCAGTGGGGGACAGGGTGGGAGGGAGACCCAGTACTTC
TRBV2	few	TRBJ2-7	TRBD1	CASRDRDRGYPYEQYF	TGTGCCAGCAGGGACCGGGACAGGGGGTACCCCTACGAGCAGTACTTC
TRBV5-1	NA	TRBJ1-6	TRBD1	CASSSAQGARNSPLHF	TGCGCCAGCAGCTCTGCACAGGGGGCTCGGAATTCACCCCTCCACTTT
TRBV19	NA	TRBJ2-7	TRBD2	CASSVSGTSGSGEQYF	TGTGCCAGTAGTGTATCGGGAACTAGCGGGAGCGGGGAGCAGTACTTC
TRBV29-1	NA	TRBJ2-1	NA	CSVGRGTGRPSGSFQFF	TGCAGCGTTGGGCGCGGGACAGGGCGTCCTAGCGGGTCCTTCCAGTTCTTC
TRBV7-9	NA	TRBJ2-3	TRBD2	CASSLAPTSGTDTQYF	TGTGCCAGCAGCTTAGCCCCAACTAGCGGCACAGATACGCAGTATTTT
TRBV6-1	NA	TRBJ1-3	NA	CASSSHRLSGNTIYF	TGTGCCAGCAGTTCACACCGCCTGTCTGGAAACACCATATATTTT
TRBV7-9	NA	TRBJ1-4	NA	CASSKPDSGEKLFF	TGTGCCAGCAGCAAACCGGACTCTGGGGAAAAACTGTTTTTT
TRBV28	NA	TRBJ1-3	NA	CASSSAGTYHSGNTIYF	TGTGCCAGCAGTTCCGCCGGGACATACCACTCTGGAAACACCATATATTTT
TRBV14	NA	TRBJ1-4	NA	CASSPRWTNEKLFF	TGTGCCAGCAGCCCCCGGTGGACTAATGAAAAACTGTTTTTT
TRBV27	NA	TRBJ2-7	NA	CASIPTASSYEQYF	TGTGCCAGCATTCCGACAGCGAGCTCCTACGAGCAGTACTTC
TRBV28	NA	TRBJ2-1	TRBD2	CASSPRLAGGPENEQFF	TGTGCCAGCAGTCCTCGGTTAGCGGGAGGGCCGGAGAATGAGCAGTTCTTC
TRBV15	NA	TRBJ2-7	NA	CATSQKSWLEQYF	TGTGCCACCAGTCAAAAATCTTGGCTCGAGCAGTACTTC
TRBV7-8	NA	TRBJ2-5	TRBD2	CASSGGGGARLTQYF	TGTGCCAGCAGTGGCGGCGGGGGGGCCCGTTTGACCCAGTACTTC
TRBV7-9	NA	TRBJ1-4	NA	CASSVKRTAGYEKLFF	TGTGCCAGCAGCGTAAAAAGGACAGCAGGATATGAAAAACTGTTTTTT
TRBV28	NA	TRBJ2-4	NA	CASSLTDKGKNIQYF	TGTGCCAGCAGTTTAACGGACAAGGGTAAAAACATTCAGTACTTC
TRBV18	few	TRBJ1-1	NA	CASSPTTGNTEAFF	TGTGCCAGCTCACCCACTACAGGAAACACTGAAGCTTTCTTT
TRBV5-4	NA	TRBJ1-2	TRBD1	CASSPWDRGYTF	TGTGCCAGCAGCCCGTGGGACAGGGGCTACACCTTC
TRBV15	NA	TRBJ2-5	NA	CATSRGSEETQYF	TGTGCCACCAGCAGAGGGTCAGAAGAGACCCAGTACTTC
TRBV5-5	NA	TRBJ2-7	NA	CASSVEGLNEQYF	TGTGCCAGCAGCGTGGAGGGGTTGAACGAGCAGTACTTC
TRBV7-9	NA	TRBJ1-2	NA	CASSLDPRGNYGYTF	TGTGCCAGCAGCTTAGACCCGCGGGGTAACTATGGCTACACCTTC
TRBV13	NA	TRBJ1-4	NA	CASSTADSSNEKLFF	TGTGCCAGCAGCACGGCAGACTCATCGAATGAAAAACTGTTTTTT
TRBV20-1	once	TRBJ1-1	NA	CSARRQVEAFF	TGCAGTGCTCGTCGGCAGGTTGAAGCTTTCTTT
TRBV6-1	NA	TRBJ2-7	NA	CASSPRALIYEQYF	TGTGCCAGCAGTCCGAGGGCCCTTATCTACGAGCAGTACTTC
TRBV6-6	NA	TRBJ2-1	NA	CASSLLASAGYEQFF	TGTGCCAGCAGCCTCTTGGCTTCAGCGGGCTATGAGCAGTTCTTC
TRBV28	NA	TRBJ1-2	NA	CASSLMPWEGYTF	TGTGCCAGCAGTTTAATGCCTTGGGAGGGCTACACCTTC
TRBV5-1	NA	TRBJ2-5	TRBD1	CASSLAGQGVQETQYF	TGCGCCAGCAGCTTGGCGGGACAGGGAGTTCAAGAGACCCAGTACTTC
TRBV7-2	NA	TRBJ2-3	TRBD2	CASSPRLARVPDTQYF	TGTGCCAGCAGCCCAAGACTAGCGCGTGTTCCAGATACGCAGTATTTT